This section outlines one T cell receptor beta chain sequence together with its context. The data originate from a study of control samples from healthy donors and cancer patients. Sequenced by immunoSEQ multiplex PCR; TCRdb stores in-frame clones only, minus some. This sample yields about 100,000 clones, of which roughly 92% are seen a single time; less than 3.5% belongs to the top ten. The CDR3 has 13 residues. V gave up 3 bases and J gave up 0 bases, with 5 bases separating them. The germline V gene has CDR1 LNHDA and CDR2 SQIVND (reference sequence). This chain uses TRBV19 with TRBJ2-5; D unclear. The clonotype comes from a human donor in good health. The donor label of this sample is uncertain. Sample: blood. CDR3: CASSIRYQETQYF. The CDR3 DNA reads TGTGCCAGTAGTATCAGGTACCAAGAGACCCAGTACTTC. The full variable domain, rest sourced from reference TRBV19 and TRBJ2-5, is DGGITQSPKYLFRKEGQNVTLSCEQNLNHDAMYWYRQDPGQGLRLIYYSQIVNDFQKGDIAEGYSVSREKKESFPLTVTSAQKNPTAFYLCASSIRYQETQYFGPGTRLLVL.